This TCR beta chain was recovered during a study of blood T cell repertoires in COVID-19. Study background: The United States, Italy and Spain were the sources of the acute and convalescent COVID-19 samples. PBMCs, B-cell-depleted T cells, or T cells provided the cDNA or gDNA that made up the material.

The CDR3 spans 15 residues. V lost 7 bases to trimming and J lost 9 bases; unmatched junction nucleotides: 17. Germline-derived CDR1 and CDR2 are SQVTM and ANQGSEA. This table comes from immunoSEQ multiplex PCR, and its TCRdb copy is limited to in-frame clones, with some not included. The table has 80,000 or so clones, roughly 86% seen once. This sequence joins TRBV29-1 and TRBJ2-1, with 8 bases that match TRBD2. The TCR comes from a woman aged 60 to 75 with acute or convalescent COVID-19. The sequenced sample consisted of peripheral blood. CDR3 protein: CSAELVSGISSEQFF. CDR3 DNA sequence: TGCAGCGCCGAACTGGTTAGCGGGATAAGCTCTGAGCAGTTCTTC.